The next 27 T cell receptor beta chains were all read from a single sample in a study of neoadjuvant anti-PD-1 for oral cavity cancer. Time point noted: after neoadjuvant nivolumab, at surgical resection. Some clones are missing from TCRdb's copy, which holds only in-frame ones; the method was immunoSEQ multiplex PCR. The table lists tens of thousands of clones, approximately 87% of them singletons, with around 3% in the top ten. Sample: PBMCs, taken after nivolumab (anti-PD-1) treatment. The receptors stem from a person between 40 and 80 years old with oral cavity squamous cell carcinoma.

The gene calls are TRBV27 and TRBJ2-2, with D unresolved. CDR3 length: 12 residues. Germline V gene lookup returns CDR1 MNHEY and CDR2 SMNVEV (reference sequence). Trimming left V 5 bases short and J 8 bases short, with 9 bases between. CDR3 in DNA: TGTGCCAGCAGTCGGCCCATGGGGGAGCTGTTTTTT. Translating gives CASSRPMGELFF.

The CDR3 DNA sequence: TGTGCCAGCAGTTGGACAGGGGGCCTAGAGGAGACCCAGTACTTC. It encodes CASSWTGGLEETQYF. V is TRBV9 and J is TRBJ2-5; 11 nucleotides agree with TRBD1. J was trimmed by 5 bases and V by 5 bases; bases with no gene match: 8. Germline V gives CDR1 SGDLS, CDR2 YYNGEE. CDR3 length: 15 residues.

J is TRBJ1-1 and V is TRBV5-1, with D possibly being TRBD1 (5 bases). V gave up 2 bases and J gave up 1 base, with 6 bases separating them. This CDR3 spans 13 amino acids. The germline gives CDR1 SGHRS, CDR2 YFSETQ. CDR3 residues: CASSFQGNTEAFF. CDR3 coding DNA: TGCGCCAGCAGCTTTCAGGGGAACACTGAAGCTTTCTTT.

The rearrangement uses TRBV6-1 and TRBJ2-1; 9 nucleotides align to TRBD2. CDR3 length equals 15 residues. With V trimmed by 7 bases and J by 9 bases, 13 bases remained unmatched. Germline-derived CDR1 and CDR2 are MNHNS and SASEGT. CDR3 sequence: CASNLPSGAQGEQFF. For the CDR3, the DNA is TGTGCCAGCAACCTCCCTAGCGGGGCTCAGGGTGAGCAGTTCTTC.

The gene calls are TRBV30 and TRBJ1-2; D ambiguous. The CDR3 is 11 amino acids. The V gene lost 4 bases and the J gene lost 2 bases, with 5 bases spanning the gap. Germline CDR1 and CDR2: GTSNPN and SVGIG (reference sequence). The CDR3 protein is CAWTLNYGYTF. In DNA form, the CDR3 reads TGTGCCTGGACCTTGAACTATGGCTACACCTTC.

The chain recombines TRBV2 with TRBJ1-2; D may be TRBD1 (6 bases). The V end was cut by 5 bases, the J end by 7 bases, with 17 bases between. The CDR3 has 14 amino acids. Per the germline V gene, CDR1 is SNHLY and CDR2 is FYNNEI. The CDR3: CASSTGISYSGYTF. The CDR3 coding sequence is TGTGCCAGCAGTACAGGGATCTCCTACAGTGGCTACACCTTC. Looking up the rest from reference TRBV2 and TRBJ1-2 gives the full variable domain: EPEVTQTPSHQVTQMGQEVILRCVPISNHLYFYWYRQILGQKVEFLVSFYNNEISEKSEIFDDQFSVERPDGSNFTLKIRSTKLEDSAMYFCASSTGISYSGYTFGSGTRLTVV.

The chain uses TRBV6-6 and TRBJ1-5; D not certain. V gave up 4 bases and J gave up 0 bases, with 10 bases separating them. The germline V gene encodes CDR1 MNHNY and CDR2 SVGAGI (reference sequence). This CDR3 has 15 amino acids. The DNA of the CDR3 is TGTGCCAGCAGTTTAGGGTCGTATAGCAATCAGCCCCAGCATTTT. This codes for CASSLGSYSNQPQHF.

Written as DNA, the CDR3 is TGTGCCAGCAGGGGACAGGGGAACTATGGCTACACCTTC. It encodes CASRGQGNYGYTF. The chain couples TRBV6-5 to TRBJ1-2, with TRBD1 matching 10 bases. Losses at the gene ends were 6 bases for V and 2 bases for J; bases not matched to a gene: 0. CDR1 and CDR2 (germline): MNHEY, SVGAGI. The CDR3 sequence is 13 residues long.

The V gene is TRBV11-2, the J gene TRBJ2-2; D gene uncertain. The CDR3 length is 14 residues. Trimming shortened V by 2 bases and J by 2 bases, and 6 bases separated the two germline ends. The germline CDR1 and CDR2 sequences are SGHAT and FQNNGV. In DNA form, the CDR3 reads TGTGCCAGCAGCTTACCCCTCAACACCGGGGAGCTGTTTTTT. This sequence encodes CASSLPLNTGELFF.

This clone turned up a few times. The chain joins TRBV5-6 to TRBJ1-1; no reliable D call. The V end was cut by 4 bases, the J end by 10 bases, with 14 bases between. This CDR3 is 12 amino acids long. Germline V gene lookup returns CDR1 SGHDT and CDR2 YYEEEE. CDR3 loop: CASSPGAGGAFF. DNA for the CDR3: TGTGCCAGCAGCCCCGGAGCCGGCGGAGCTTTCTTT.

This rearrangement joins TRBV25-1 to TRBJ1-2; D is uncertain. CDR3 size: 13 residues. Trimming shortened V by 6 bases and J by 4 bases, and 12 bases separated the two germline ends. The germline V gene encodes CDR1 MGHDK and CDR2 SYGVNS. CDR3 region: CASSTPEGYGYTF. CDR3 DNA: TGTGCCAGCAGCACTCCCGAGGGCTATGGCTACACCTTC.

The gene calls are TRBV21-1 and TRBJ1-5. TRBV21-1 is labeled a pseudogene. The CDR3 length is 20 residues. CDR3 nucleotide sequence: TGTGCCAGCAGCCAGGGTGAGGGAAGATCGGATTTTAGGGACAATCAGCCCCAGCATTTT. As protein: CASSQGEGRSDFRDNQPQHF.

This chain joins TRBV2 and TRBJ1-1, with 9 positions matching TRBD1. V gave up 4 bases and J gave up 7 bases; unmatched junction bases: 4. CDR3 length equals 13 residues. Germline V lookup: CDR1 SNHLY, CDR2 FYNNEI. CDR3 nucleotides: TGTGCCAGCAGTGGACAGGGGGTACATGAAGCTTTCTTT. It yields the protein CASSGQGVHEAFF.

The V gene is TRBV4-1, the J gene TRBJ1-1; 9 positions agree with TRBD1. The CDR3 length is 15 residues. Germline loops: CDR1 MGHRA, CDR2 YSYEKL. With V trimmed by 4 bases and J by 4 bases, 7 bases remained unmatched. CDR3 protein: CASSPRDRESTEAFF. The CDR3 region has the DNA TGCGCCAGCAGCCCTAGGGACAGGGAGAGCACTGAAGCTTTCTTT.

This sequence joins TRBV27 and TRBJ2-2; D possibly corresponds to TRBD1 (6 bases). CDR3 length: 17 residues. The germline V gene encodes CDR1 MNHEY and CDR2 SMNVEV (reference sequence). V lost 5 bases to trimming and J lost 4 bases, with 20 bases between them. CDR3 region: CASSTQGGGSGTGELFF. The CDR3 nucleotides read TGTGCCAGCAGTACACAGGGTGGTGGGAGCGGCACCGGGGAGCTGTTTTTT.

The chain uses TRBV28 and TRBJ1-2, with 9 bases fitting TRBD1. The CDR3 has 14 residues. Germline V gene sequence: CDR1 MDHEN, CDR2 SYDVKM. Germline trimming cut 5 bases from V and 4 bases from J; bases unmatched to any gene: 5. In DNA, the CDR3 is TGTGCCAGCAGTCTAGGGGACAGGGCCTATGGCTACACCTTC. This codes for CASSLGDRAYGYTF.

CDR3 nucleotides: TGTGCCAGCAGCGCCCGGACCCGCAATGAGCAGTTCTTC. It yields the protein CASSARTRNEQFF. The chain recombines TRBV7-9 with TRBJ2-1; D is ambiguous. This CDR3 has 13 residues. Germline V lookup: CDR1 SEHNR, CDR2 FQNEAQ (reference sequence). The V end lost 5 bases, the J end lost 6 bases, and 11 bases lay between the germline ends.

V usage is TRBV5-4 and J usage is TRBJ1-1, with D possibly being TRBD1 (5 bases). With 4 bases removed from V and 3 bases from J, the gap between germline ends came to 16 bases. Germline V gives CDR1 SGHNT, CDR2 YYREEE (reference sequence). The CDR3 consists of 15 residues. The CDR3 reads CASSPLGGFDTEAFF. CDR3 sequence (DNA): TGTGCCAGCAGCCCCCTGGGGGGTTTTGACACTGAAGCTTTCTTT.

The rearrangement uses TRBV7-8 and TRBJ1-5; D remains unclear. Trimming stripped 1 base from V and 5 bases from J, with 9 bases between. Per germline, CDR1 SGHVS and CDR2 FQNEAQ. The length of the CDR3 is 14 residues. In nucleotides, the CDR3 is TGTGCCAGCAGCTTAGGAACACTAGATCAGCCCCAGCATTTT. This codes for CASSLGTLDQPQHF.

The chain couples TRBV7-9 to TRBJ2-7; D gene uncertain. The germline CDR1 and CDR2 sequences are SEHNR and FQNEAQ (reference sequence). Trimming removed 5 bases from V and 4 bases from J, with 6 bases in between. This CDR3 spans 11 amino acids. The CDR3 nucleotides are TGTGCCAGCAGCCCTGGATACGAGCAGTACTTC. Protein: CASSPGYEQYF.

This chain uses TRBV19 with TRBJ1-2; a possible D gene is TRBD1 (5 bases). Between the trimmed V and J ends, which lost 2 bases and 7 bases, there was a span of 14 bases. The length of the CDR3 is 14 residues. CDR1 LNHDA and CDR2 SQIVND come from the germline V gene (reference sequence). The CDR3 sequence: CASSIWPGLSGYTF. The CDR3 nucleotides read TGTGCCAGTAGTATATGGCCAGGGCTCTCTGGCTACACCTTC.

The chain is built from TRBV5-1 and TRBJ1-3; D unresolved. Germline V gene sequence: CDR1 SGHRS, CDR2 YFSETQ. The CDR3 is 14 amino acids. V was clipped by 0 bases and J by 4 bases, with 8 bases between them. The CDR3 DNA sequence: TGCGCCAGCAGCTTGGACCACACCGGAAACACCATATATTTT. Residues: CASSLDHTGNTIYF.

In DNA, the CDR3 is TGTGCCAGTAGCCCGTCCGGGACAGTCCTCTATCAGCCCCAGCATTTT. The encoded protein is CASSPSGTVLYQPQHF. The chain links TRBV19 to TRBJ1-5; TRBD1 matches at 7 bases. V shed 6 bases and J 5 bases; nucleotides not matched to a gene: 13. Looked up from germline, CDR1 is LNHDA and CDR2 is SQIVND (reference sequence). This CDR3 is built from 16 residues.

The chain carries TRBV5-1 and TRBJ1-1; the match to TRBD1 covers 11 bases. The ends lost 4 bases at V and 4 bases at J; junction bases unmatched: 9. The CDR3 extends over 16 amino acids. Germline V gene sequence: CDR1 SGHRS, CDR2 YFSETQ. CDR3 in DNA: TGCGCCAGCAGCCCCAGATTGGGGACAGGGGGCACTGAAGCTTTCTTT. It specifies CASSPRLGTGGTEAFF.

The J gene is TRBJ1-2, the V gene TRBV19; no definite D call. V was clipped by 0 bases and J by 8 bases, with 22 bases between them. Germline CDR1 reads LNHDA; CDR2 reads SQIVND (reference sequence). The CDR3 covers 17 residues. The CDR3: CASSIDRPFQGREGYTF. The CDR3 bases are TGTGCCAGTAGTATAGATCGCCCCTTTCAAGGGCGGGAAGGCTACACCTTC.

This sequence joins TRBV5-4 and TRBJ1-1; D not resolved. Germline V gene data show CDR1 as SGHNT and CDR2 as YYREEE (reference sequence). CDR3 length: 15 amino acids. Trimming pared 0 bases from V and 4 bases from J, leaving 13 bases between. The CDR3 region has the DNA TGTGCCAGCAGCTTGGGAATAGATGGACTCACTGAAGCTTTCTTT. It encodes CASSLGIDGLTEAFF.

The V gene is TRBV2, the J gene TRBJ2-7; 9 bases agree with TRBD1. Per the germline V gene, CDR1 is SNHLY and CDR2 is FYNNEI. The CDR3 totals 13 residues. Trimming at V came to 8 bases and at J to 5 bases, leaving 7 bases not matched to a gene. CDR3 DNA: TGTGCCAGCTTTCCGGGACAGGGCAACGAGCAGTACTTC. Protein sequence: CASFPGQGNEQYF.